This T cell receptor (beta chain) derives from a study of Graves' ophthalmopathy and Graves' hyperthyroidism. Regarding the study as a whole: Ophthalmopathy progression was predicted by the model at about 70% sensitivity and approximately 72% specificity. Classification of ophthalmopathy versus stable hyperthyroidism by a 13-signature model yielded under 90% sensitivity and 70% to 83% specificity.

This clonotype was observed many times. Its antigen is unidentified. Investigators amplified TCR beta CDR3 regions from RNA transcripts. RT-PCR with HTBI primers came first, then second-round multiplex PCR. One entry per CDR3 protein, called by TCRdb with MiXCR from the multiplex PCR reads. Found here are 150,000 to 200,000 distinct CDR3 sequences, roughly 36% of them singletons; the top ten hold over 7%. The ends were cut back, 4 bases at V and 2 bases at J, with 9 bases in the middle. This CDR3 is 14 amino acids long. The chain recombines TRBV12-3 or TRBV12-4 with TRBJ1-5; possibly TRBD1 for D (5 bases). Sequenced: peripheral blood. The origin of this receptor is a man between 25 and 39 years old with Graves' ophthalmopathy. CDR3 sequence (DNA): TGTGCCAGCAGTTCAACGGGGGGCAATCAGCCCCAGCATTTT. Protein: CASSSTGGNQPQHF.